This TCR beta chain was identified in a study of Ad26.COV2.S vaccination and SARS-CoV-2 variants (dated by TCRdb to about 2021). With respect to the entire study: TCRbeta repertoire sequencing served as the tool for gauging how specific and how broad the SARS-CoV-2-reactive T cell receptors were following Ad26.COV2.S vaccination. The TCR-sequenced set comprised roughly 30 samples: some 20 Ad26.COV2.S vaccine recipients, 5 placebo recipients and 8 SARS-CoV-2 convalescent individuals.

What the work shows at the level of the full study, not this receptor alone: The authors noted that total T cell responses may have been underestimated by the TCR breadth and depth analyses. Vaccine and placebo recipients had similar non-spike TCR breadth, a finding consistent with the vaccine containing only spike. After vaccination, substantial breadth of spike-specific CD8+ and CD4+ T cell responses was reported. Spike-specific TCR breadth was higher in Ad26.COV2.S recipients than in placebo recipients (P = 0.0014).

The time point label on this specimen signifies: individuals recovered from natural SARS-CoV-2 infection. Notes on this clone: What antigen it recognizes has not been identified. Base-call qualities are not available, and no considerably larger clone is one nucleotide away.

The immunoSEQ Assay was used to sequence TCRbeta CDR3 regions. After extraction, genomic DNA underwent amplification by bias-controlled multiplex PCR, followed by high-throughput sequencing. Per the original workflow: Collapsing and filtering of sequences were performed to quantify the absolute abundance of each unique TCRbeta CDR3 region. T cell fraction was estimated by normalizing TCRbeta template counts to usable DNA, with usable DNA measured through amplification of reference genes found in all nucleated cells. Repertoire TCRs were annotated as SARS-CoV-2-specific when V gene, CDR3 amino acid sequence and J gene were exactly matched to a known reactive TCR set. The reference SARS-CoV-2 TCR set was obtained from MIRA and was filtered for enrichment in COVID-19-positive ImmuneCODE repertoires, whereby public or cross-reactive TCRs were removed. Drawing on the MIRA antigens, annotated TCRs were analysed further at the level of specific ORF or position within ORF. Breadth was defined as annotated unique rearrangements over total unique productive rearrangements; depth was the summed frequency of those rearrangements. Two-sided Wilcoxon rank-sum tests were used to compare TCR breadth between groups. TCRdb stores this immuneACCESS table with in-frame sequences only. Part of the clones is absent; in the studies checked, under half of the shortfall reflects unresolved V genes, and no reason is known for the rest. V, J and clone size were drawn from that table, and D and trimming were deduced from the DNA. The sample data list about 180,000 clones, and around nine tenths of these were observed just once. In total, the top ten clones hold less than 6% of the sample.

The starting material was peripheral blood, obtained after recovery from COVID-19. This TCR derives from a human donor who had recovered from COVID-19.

The CDR3 protein sequence reads: CASSRGGGYGYTF. The DNA is TGTGCCAGCTCCCGGGGGGGTGGCTATGGCTACACCTTC. This receptor chain uses TRBV18 and TRBJ1-2, with a tentative D gene TRBD1 over 5 matching bases. Reading the germline V gene gives CDR1 KGHSH and CDR2 LQKENI. At the junction V is shortened by 6 bases and J by 4 bases, with 12 bases in between. From its cysteine to its phenylalanine, the CDR3 spans 13 amino acids. Here the CDR3 DNA is all that survives: 39 bases in frame from base 1. This CDR3, with the reference TRBV18 and TRBJ1-2 proteins standing in past its ends, gives the full variable domain NAGVMQNPRHLVRRRGQEARLRCSPMKGHSHVYWYRQLPEEGLKFMVYLQKENIIDESGMPKERFSAEFPKEGPSILRIQQVVRGDSAAYFCASSRGGGYGYTFGSGTRLTVV.